This T cell receptor beta chain was captured by sequencing in a study of blood T cell repertoires in COVID-19. Study context: In each case, the material was cDNA or gDNA derived from T cells, B-cell-depleted T cells, or PBMCs.

The repertoire was sequenced with immunoSEQ multiplex PCR; TCRdb's copy has only in-frame clones and lacks some. The data hold 120,000 to 150,000 clones, with 87% observed a single time. The germline V gene encodes CDR1 SGHTA and CDR2 FQGNSA. V trimming: 3 bases; J trimming: 4 bases; junction bases outside the gene matches: 2. CDR3 length equals 14 residues. The sequence was collected from a woman between 45 and 65 years old with acute or convalescent COVID-19. This chain connects TRBV7-2 to TRBJ2-1, with 8 bases that match TRBD2. Material: peripheral blood. CDR3 amino acids: CASSFSGNYNEQFF. CDR3 nucleotides: TGTGCCAGCAGCTTTAGCGGGAATTACAATGAGCAGTTCTTC. Supplemented by reference TRBV7-2 and TRBJ2-1, the full variable domain reads GAGVSQSPSNKVTEKGKDVELRCDPISGHTALYWYRQSLGQGLEFLIYFQGNSAPDKSGLPSDRFSAERTGGSVSTLTIQRTQQEDSAVYLCASSFSGNYNEQFFGPGTRLTVL.